A single sample is the source of the 4 T cell receptor beta chains below, sequenced in a study of T-cell memory formation after mild COVID-19. TCRdb fed the 5' RACE reads into MiXCR, producing one record per CDR3 protein. This table holds about 350,000 distinct CDR3 sequences, 25% to 30% found once. Sequencing was done on a sample of PBMCs or a T cell subset sorted from them (not recorded which). Source of these receptors: an adult woman who had mild COVID-19 (a few samples of this study predate the infection). Cell type and time point are not known.

This clonotype was observed a single time. The gene calls are TRBV7-8 and TRBJ1-2, with D perhaps TRBD1 (5 bases). CDR3 size: 13 residues. The germline V gene has CDR1 SGHVS and CDR2 FQNEAQ. Trimming stripped 0 bases from V and 7 bases from J, with 9 bases between. Written as DNA, the CDR3 is TGTGCCAGCAGCTTAGCAGGGACGGGTGGCTACACCTTC. As protein: CASSLAGTGGYTF. The full variable domain, rest sourced from reference TRBV7-8 and TRBJ1-2, is GAGVSQSPRYKVAKRGQDVALRCDPISGHVSLFWYQQALGQGPEFLTYFQNEAQLDKSGLPSDRFFAERPEGSVSTLKIQRTQQEDSAVYLCASSLAGTGGYTFGSGTRLTVV.

This chain links TRBV12-3 or TRBV12-4 with TRBJ1-2; D gene uncertain. Trimming left V 3 bases short and J 4 bases short, with 9 bases between. CDR3 length equals 13 residues. The CDR3 protein is CASSFGRSYGYTF. The CDR3 nucleotides read TGTGCCAGCAGTTTCGGCAGGTCCTATGGCTACACCTTC.

The table lists this clonotype with a few counts. This chain joins TRBV12-3 or TRBV12-4 and TRBJ2-2; TRBD1 is a possible D gene (5 bases). The CDR3 is made up of 15 amino acids. With 6 bases removed from V and 2 bases from J, the gap between germline ends came to 13 bases. CDR3 sequence (DNA): TGTGCCAGCAGGGACCGACAGCCCAACACCGGGGAGCTGTTTTTT. Amino acids: CASRDRQPNTGELFF.

The chain recombines TRBV30 with TRBJ2-5; 9 positions match TRBD2. V lost 6 bases and J lost 6; bases outside the gene matches: 8. Germline V CDR1 and CDR2: GTSNPN, SVGIG (reference sequence). CDR3 length: 13 residues. CDR3: CACTAGGGKTQYF. The CDR3 nucleotides are TGTGCCTGCACAGCGGGGGGCGGGAAGACCCAGTACTTC.